This T cell receptor (beta chain) was captured in a study of blood T cell repertoires in COVID-19. The protocol was immunoSEQ multiplex PCR, while the TCRdb copy is restricted to in-frame clones and leaves out a portion. Found here are approximately 24,000 clones, around 92% of them singletons; the top ten hold just over 2%. This CDR3 comprises 16 residues. J was trimmed by 7 bases and V by 0 bases; bases with no gene match: 6. The germline V gene has CDR1 MGHRA and CDR2 YSYEKL. Material: peripheral blood. This TCR was sampled from a human donor in a cohort sampled during active COVID-19. The chain links TRBV4-1 to TRBJ2-1; 10 positions match TRBD1. This chain's CDR3 is CASSQDPGQGSNEQFF. The DNA of the CDR3 is TGCGCCAGCAGCCAAGATCCGGGACAGGGGTCGAATGAGCAGTTCTTC.